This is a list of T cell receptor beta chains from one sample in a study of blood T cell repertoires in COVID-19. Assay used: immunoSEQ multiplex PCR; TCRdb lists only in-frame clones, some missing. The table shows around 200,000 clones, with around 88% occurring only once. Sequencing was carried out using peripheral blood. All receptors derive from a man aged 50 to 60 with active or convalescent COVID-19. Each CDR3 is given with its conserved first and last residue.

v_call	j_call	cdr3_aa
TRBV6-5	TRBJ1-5	CASSYPERGPNQPQHF
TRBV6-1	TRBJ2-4	CASSDTALIAKNIQYF
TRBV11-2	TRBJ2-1	CASSSQQYNEQFF
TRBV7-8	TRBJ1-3	CASSPARRFGNTIYF
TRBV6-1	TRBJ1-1	CASSERGLNTEAFF
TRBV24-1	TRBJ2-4	CATSGRLAGVAKNIQYF
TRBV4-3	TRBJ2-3	CASSQEGSTTGTDTQYF
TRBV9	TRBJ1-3	CASSSAGEAGNTIYF
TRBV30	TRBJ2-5	CAWVGTGQAETQYF
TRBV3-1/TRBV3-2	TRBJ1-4	CASSQDVAGEKLFF
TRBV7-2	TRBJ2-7	CASSLDPLGGTDYEQYF
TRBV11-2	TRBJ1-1	CASSQSYGTEAFF
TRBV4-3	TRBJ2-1	CASSQDLRGYNEQFF
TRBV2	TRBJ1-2	CASHNENVGGRDGYTF
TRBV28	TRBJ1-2	CASSLGAYRSYGYTF
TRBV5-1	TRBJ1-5	CASSFTTGGNQPQHF
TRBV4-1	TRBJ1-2	CASSLGGSSSYGYTF
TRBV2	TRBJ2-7	CASRRIAGGSYEQYF
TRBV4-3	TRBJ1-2	CASSHTGAGYTF
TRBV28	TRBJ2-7	CASRTGGSSYEQYF
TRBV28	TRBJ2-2	CASLKTSRQGDTGELFF
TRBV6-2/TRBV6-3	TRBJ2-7	CASSSRQILSYEQYF
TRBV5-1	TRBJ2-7	CASSPERQGFYEQYF
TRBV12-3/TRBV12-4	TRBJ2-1	CASSLVFREQFF
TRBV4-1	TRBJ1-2	CASSQGDWLYTF
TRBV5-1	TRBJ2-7	CASSFAGTGGGEQYF
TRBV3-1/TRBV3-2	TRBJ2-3	CASSQGLTQYF
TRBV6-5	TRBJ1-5	CASLTGGGWGQPQHF
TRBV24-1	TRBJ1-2	CATSDRGYGYTF
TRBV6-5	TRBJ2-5	CASSYGGAGYTETQYF
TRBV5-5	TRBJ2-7	CASTREPYEQYF
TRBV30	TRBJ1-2	CAWSGTGGYGYTF
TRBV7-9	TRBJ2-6	CASGGTNVLTF
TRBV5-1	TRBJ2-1	CASSHRQGYNEQFF
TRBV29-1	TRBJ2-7	CSVRGPSYEQYF
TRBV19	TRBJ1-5	CASALGQGGDSNQPQHF
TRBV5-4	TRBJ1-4	CASSQGGATTNEKLFF
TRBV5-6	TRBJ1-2	CASTRQGVNYGYTF
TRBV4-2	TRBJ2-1	CASSQEERAGHSYNEQFF
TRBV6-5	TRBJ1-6	CASLPALGNSPLHF
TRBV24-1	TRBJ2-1	CATSDSVAASYNEQFF
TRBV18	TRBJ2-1	CASSPGASGDNEQFF
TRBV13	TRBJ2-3	CASSDGTATDTQYF
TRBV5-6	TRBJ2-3	CASSWTVRTDTQYF
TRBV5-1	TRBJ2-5	CASSLGRKSGGETQYF
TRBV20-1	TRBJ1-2	CSAPESGNPHF
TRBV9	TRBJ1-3	CASSVAGNTIYF
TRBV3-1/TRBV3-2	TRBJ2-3	CASSQGLVPDTVTDTQYF
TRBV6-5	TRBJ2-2	CASRKTVDTGELFF
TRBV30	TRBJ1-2	CAWSVPPSGGYTF
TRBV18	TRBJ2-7	CASSLQGRAYEQYF
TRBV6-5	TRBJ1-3	CASSPGDHSGNTIYF
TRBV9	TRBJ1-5	CASSVEGGVQPQHF